This T cell receptor (beta chain) was identified in a study of technical replicates of blood from a handful of donors. Repertoires were generated with immunoSEQ multiplex PCR, while TCRdb's copy carries only in-frame clones and drops some. Here the sample spans some 74,000 clones, about 97% being singletons. Germline CDR1 and CDR2: SEHNR and FQNEAQ (reference sequence). V lost 5 bases, J lost 14 bases, and 26 bases lay in between. This CDR3 comprises 15 residues. Sequenced: T cells isolated from PBMCs. The receptor's source is a human donor in good health. The chain is built from TRBV7-9 and TRBJ2-3; D perhaps matches TRBD2 (6 bases). The CDR3 is CASSLLGLPGLSSYF. DNA for the CDR3: TGTGCCAGCAGCCTCCTAGGGCTACCGGGACTTTCATCGTATTTT.